This TCR beta chain is from a study of T cell responses to AZD1222 COVID-19 vaccine. Of note for this clone: The antigen is not known.

Germline CDR1 is LGHDT and CDR2 is YNNKEL (reference sequence). This CDR3 is 16 amino acids long. Trimming stripped 1 base from V and 3 bases from J, with 16 bases between. Study conclusions and caveats: In all cases, repertoires were sampled only after the peak T cell response. Of the AZD1222 recipients, only 5 to 7 were seropositive at baseline. Recipients of two AZD1222 doses showed rising Spike-specific TCR breadth and depth.

TCRdb's table, derived via immunoSEQ multiplex PCR, lists solely in-frame clones and lacks some. The sample yields roughly 150,000 clones, 90% seen once. This sequence joins TRBV3-1 (or the pseudogene TRBV3-2) and TRBJ2-7; D remains ambiguous. The material sequenced was peripheral blood, taken 28 days after the second AZD1222 dose. This clonotype was obtained from an adult who received the AZD1222 COVID-19 vaccine. The CDR3 loop is CASSQGLRLTGYEQYF. The DNA of the CDR3 is TGTGCCAGCAGCCAAGGGCTCAGACTTACCGGCTACGAGCAGTACTTC.